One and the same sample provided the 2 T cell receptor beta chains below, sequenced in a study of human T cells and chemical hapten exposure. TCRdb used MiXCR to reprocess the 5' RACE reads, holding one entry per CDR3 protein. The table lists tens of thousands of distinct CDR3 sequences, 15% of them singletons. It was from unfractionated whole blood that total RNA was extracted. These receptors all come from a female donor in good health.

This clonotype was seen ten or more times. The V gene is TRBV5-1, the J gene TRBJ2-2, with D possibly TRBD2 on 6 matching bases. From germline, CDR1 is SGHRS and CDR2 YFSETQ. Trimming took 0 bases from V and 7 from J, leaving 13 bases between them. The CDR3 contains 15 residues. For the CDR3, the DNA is TGCGCCAGCAGCTTGGAGCCGGGAGCGGGCGGGGAGCTGTTTTTT. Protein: CASSLEPGAGGELFF.

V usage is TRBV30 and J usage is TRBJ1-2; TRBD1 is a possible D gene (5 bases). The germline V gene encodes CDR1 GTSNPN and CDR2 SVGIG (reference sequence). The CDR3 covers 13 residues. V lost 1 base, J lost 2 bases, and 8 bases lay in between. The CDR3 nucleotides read TGTGCCTGGAGTGCAGGGACGAACTATGGCTACACCTTC. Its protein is CAWSAGTNYGYTF.